The rows below give T cell receptor beta chains drawn from one sample of a study of T cells in Graves' hyperthyroidism and ophthalmopathy. MiXCR, run by TCRdb on the multiplex PCR reads, gives a single entry per CDR3 protein. Here the sample spans hundreds of thousands of distinct CDR3 sequences, around a sixth being singletons. Sequenced sample: blood. Receptors originate from a woman aged 45-59 years with Graves' hyperthyroidism that later progressed to Graves' ophthalmopathy. Both conserved end residues are part of each CDR3. Fields, in order: V gene, clone size, J gene, D gene, CDR3 protein, CDR3 DNA. The D gene is left open where the match is weak. Clone size is given for some rows only: seen once, a few or many times, or a class if the clone is expanded.

v_call: TRBV7-8; clone_size: .; j_call: TRBJ1-4; d_call: .; cdr3_aa: CASSLRRPNPNEKLFF; cdr3_nt: TGTGCCAGCAGCTTAAGGAGACCGAATCCTAATGAAAAACTGTTTTTT
v_call: TRBV25-1; clone_size: few; j_call: TRBJ2-3; d_call: TRBD1; cdr3_aa: CASSELPQGTDLTDTQYF; cdr3_nt: TGTGCCAGCAGTGAATTACCTCAAGGGACAGACCTCACAGATACGCAGTATTTT
v_call: TRBV29-1; clone_size: .; j_call: TRBJ2-7; d_call: TRBD1; cdr3_aa: CSVSGQGGYEQYF; cdr3_nt: TGCAGCGTCTCAGGACAGGGGGGATACGAGCAGTACTTC
v_call: TRBV19; clone_size: .; j_call: TRBJ1-1; d_call: .; cdr3_aa: CASRIETLNTEAFF; cdr3_nt: TGTGCCAGTAGGATTGAGACGCTGAACACTGAAGCTTTCTTT
v_call: TRBV18; clone_size: many; j_call: TRBJ1-4; d_call: .; cdr3_aa: CASSPGQGSNEKLFF; cdr3_nt: TGTGCCAGCTCACCCGGGCAGGGTAGTAATGAAAAACTGTTTTTT
v_call: TRBV3-1; clone_size: many; j_call: TRBJ1-5; d_call: TRBD1; cdr3_aa: CASSTRGNQPQHF; cdr3_nt: TGTGCCAGCAGTACCAGGGGGAATCAGCCCCAGCATTTT
v_call: TRBV6-1; clone_size: .; j_call: TRBJ1-2; d_call: TRBD1; cdr3_aa: CASSEGTGSSDGYTF; cdr3_nt: TGTGCCAGCAGTGAAGGGACAGGGTCTTCTGATGGCTACACCTTC
v_call: TRBV5-4; clone_size: .; j_call: TRBJ1-2; d_call: .; cdr3_aa: CASSLGPLRGYTF; cdr3_nt: TGTGCCAGCAGCTTGGGGCCCCTGCGGGGCTACACCTTC
v_call: TRBV30; clone_size: few; j_call: TRBJ2-7; d_call: .; cdr3_aa: CALSSLGEQYF; cdr3_nt: TGTGCCCTATCTAGTCTAGGCGAGCAGTACTTC
v_call: TRBV6-1; clone_size: .; j_call: TRBJ1-5; d_call: .; cdr3_aa: CAIPSPGDEGQPQHF; cdr3_nt: TGTGCCATCCCGAGTCCGGGGGACGAAGGTCAGCCCCAGCATTTT
v_call: TRBV5-5; clone_size: many; j_call: TRBJ1-1; d_call: .; cdr3_aa: CASSLETDEAFF; cdr3_nt: TGTGCCAGCAGCTTAGAGACCGATGAAGCTTTCTTT